The clone carrying this T cell receptor (beta chain) appeared a single time. The data originate from a study of blood T cell repertoires in COVID-19. Study-level background: Sources were T cells, B-cell-depleted T cells, or PBMCs; the material itself was cDNA or gDNA.

Participant age was about 18 to 100 years, and participants resided in around 24 US areas. Assignment of participants to cohorts was predicated upon participant-reported clinical history. Methods used by the authors: Reference gene primer amplification gave estimated nucleated cell counts. Repertoires were generated with immunoSEQ multiplex PCR, while TCRdb's copy carries only in-frame clones and drops some. That table gives V, J and clone size, and the DNA gave D and trimming. The data show a few hundred thousand clones, with roughly 91% seen just once and approximately 2% held by the top ten. V trimming: 0 bases; J trimming: 6 bases; junction bases outside the gene matches: 6. Germline V CDR1 and CDR2: SEHNR, FQNEAQ (reference sequence). The CDR3 extends over 16 amino acids.

This chain joins TRBV7-9 and TRBJ2-1; 9 bases agree with TRBD2. The sequence was obtained from an older woman in a cohort exposed to, infected with or recovered from COVID-19 (not recorded which). Source material: PBMCs or T cells enriched from blood (not recorded which). CDR3 loop: CASSLALPSGVNEQFF. DNA for the CDR3: TGTGCCAGCAGCTTAGCGCTTCCTAGCGGGGTCAATGAGCAGTTCTTC.